Listed below are T cell receptor beta chains from one sample, sequenced in a study of T cell repertoires in cytomegalovirus infection. TCRdb re-called the reads through MiXCR, storing one row per CDR3 protein. This table has some 220,000 distinct CDR3 sequences, about 38% appearing once. Antigen specificity for these receptors is unknown. This material consisted of CD8+ T cells from cultured PBMCs, taken from culture after CMV antigen stimulation. The receptor set was obtained from a human donor in good health (CMV status not recorded). Some clones in this sample may be carry-over from other donors' samples. Each CDR3 is given with its conserved first and last residue.

TRBJ2-7 TRBV7-3 CASSKQGDAGEQYF
TRBJ2-3 TRBV11-2 CASSAGPGQGGTDTQYF
TRBJ1-3 TRBV25-1 CAIFGRGTGNTIYF
TRBJ2-5 TRBV5-1 CASSLSSDRAQDTQYF
TRBJ2-2 TRBV6-5 CASSDRGNTGELFF
TRBJ2-1 TRBV19 CASSLTPASGGRNEQFF
TRBJ2-1 TRBV9 CASSVEDGGGGDEQFF
TRBJ2-7 TRBV7-6 CASSLEGAPSYEQYF
TRBJ2-3 TRBV7-4 CASSSLRGAGADTQYF
TRBJ2-7 TRBV7-9 CASSFTGISYEQYF
TRBJ1-4 TRBV10-3 CAIGAGGVTTNEKLFF
TRBJ2-3 TRBV5-1 CASSPSTHTDTQYF
TRBJ2-3 TRBV10-3 CAISTTEGTDTQYF
TRBJ2-2 TRBV5-5 CASSALEVVVGGPGTGELFF
TRBJ2-3 TRBV7-6 CASSLAGPPDTQYF
TRBJ1-1 TRBV12-3/TRBV12-4 CASTVGQGNTEAFF
TRBJ2-2 TRBV20-1 CSARDSLGGEKTNTGELFF
TRBJ2-7 TRBV7-2 CASSFLGNRLSSYEQYF
TRBJ2-5 TRBV12-3/TRBV12-4 CASSRIPERGGPETQYF
TRBJ2-2 TRBV6-2/TRBV6-3 CASSYSQGAGELFF
TRBJ1-3 TRBV19 CASSRPGLAGNTIYF
TRBJ1-2 TRBV7-3 CASSLMAGDYGYTF
TRBJ2-2 TRBV12-3/TRBV12-4 CASSLSPGLNTGELFF